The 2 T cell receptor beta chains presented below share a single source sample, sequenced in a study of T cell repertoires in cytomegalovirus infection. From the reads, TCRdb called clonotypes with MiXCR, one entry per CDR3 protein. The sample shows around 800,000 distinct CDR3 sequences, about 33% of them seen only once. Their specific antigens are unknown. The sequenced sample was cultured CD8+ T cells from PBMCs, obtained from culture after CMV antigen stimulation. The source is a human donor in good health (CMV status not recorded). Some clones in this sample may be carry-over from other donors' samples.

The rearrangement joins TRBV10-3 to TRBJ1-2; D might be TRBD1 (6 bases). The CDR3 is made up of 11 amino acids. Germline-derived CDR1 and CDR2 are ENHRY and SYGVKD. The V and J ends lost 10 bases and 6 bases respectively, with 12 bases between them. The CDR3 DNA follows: TGTGCCACCAGGGGTGTCGATGGCTACACCTTC. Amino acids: CATRGVDGYTF.

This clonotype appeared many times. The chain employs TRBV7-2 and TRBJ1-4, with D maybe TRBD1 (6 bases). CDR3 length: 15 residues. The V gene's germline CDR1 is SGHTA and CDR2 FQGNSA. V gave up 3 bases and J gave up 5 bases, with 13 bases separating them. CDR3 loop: CASSLATGRNEKLFF. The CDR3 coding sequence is TGTGCCAGCAGCTTGGCTACAGGGCGAAATGAAAAACTGTTTTTT.